Listed here are 4 T cell receptor beta chains from one sample, sequenced in a study of shared T cell receptors in the human thymus. Sequencing was performed with immunoSEQ multiplex PCR; in TCRdb, only in-frame clones are kept and a portion is missing. This sample has about 610,000 clones, with approximately 87% found just once. The data also belong to a second study, concerning human thymus T cells.

The source material was thymocytes. The receptors were gathered from a boy in the first two years of life with a congenital heart defect.

This rearrangement joins TRBV27 to TRBJ2-7; TRBD2 might be the D (5 bases). Per the germline V gene, CDR1 is MNHEY and CDR2 is SMNVEV (reference sequence). The CDR3 is 15 amino acids. Between the trimmed V and J ends, which lost 4 bases and 3 bases, there was a span of 16 bases. The CDR3 nucleotides are TGTGCCAGCAGTTCACCCCAAAGGAGCGGCTACGAGCAGTACTTC. Translated: CASSSPQRSGYEQYF.

A note on this clone: Other DNA sequences of this sample code for an identical CDR3. The rearrangement uses TRBV6-5 and TRBJ2-7; D is perhaps TRBD2 (5 bases). Germline V lookup: CDR1 MNHEY, CDR2 SVGAGI. The ends were cut back, 5 bases at V and 3 bases at J, with 5 bases in the middle. The CDR3 sequence is 11 residues long. CDR3 nucleotide sequence: TGTGCCAGCAGTCGGGGCTACGAGCAGTACTTC. This codes for CASSRGYEQYF.

The chain carries TRBV7-9 and TRBJ1-4, with D tentatively TRBD1 (6 bases). Germline lookup yields CDR1 SEHNR and CDR2 FQNEAQ (reference sequence). The CDR3 is 18 residues long. Deletions cut 5 bases from V and 4 bases from J, with 23 bases between. The CDR3, as DNA: TGTGCCAGCAGCCTACGTGGGGGCTCCGGAGGTGTTAATGAAAAACTGTTTTTT. Translating gives CASSLRGGSGGVNEKLFF.

The gene calls are TRBV10-3 and TRBJ2-7, with TRBD1 as a possible D gene (6 bases). The CDR3 totals 14 residues. Between the trimmed V and J ends, which lost 6 bases and 0 bases, there was a span of 12 bases. Looked up from germline, CDR1 is ENHRY and CDR2 is SYGVKD. CDR3 protein: CAISFTGSSYEQYF. The CDR3 DNA reads as TGTGCCATCAGCTTTACAGGGAGCTCCTACGAGCAGTACTTC.